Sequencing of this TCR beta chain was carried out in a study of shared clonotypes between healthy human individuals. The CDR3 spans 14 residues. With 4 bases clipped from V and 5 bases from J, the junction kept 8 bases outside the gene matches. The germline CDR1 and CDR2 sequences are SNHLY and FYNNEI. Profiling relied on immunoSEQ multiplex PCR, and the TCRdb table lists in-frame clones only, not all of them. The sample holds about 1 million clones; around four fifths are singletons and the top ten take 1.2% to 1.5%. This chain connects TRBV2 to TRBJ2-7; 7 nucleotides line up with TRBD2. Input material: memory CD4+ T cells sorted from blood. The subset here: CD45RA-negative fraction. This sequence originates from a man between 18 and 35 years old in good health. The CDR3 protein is CASSVTSDSNEQYF. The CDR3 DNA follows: TGTGCCAGCAGTGTTACTAGCGATTCCAACGAGCAGTACTTC. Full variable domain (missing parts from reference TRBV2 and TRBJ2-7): EPEVTQTPSHQVTQMGQEVILRCVPISNHLYFYWYRQILGQKVEFLVSFYNNEISEKSEIFDDQFSVERPDGSNFTLKIRSTKLEDSAMYFCASSVTSDSNEQYFGPGTRLTVT.